The 2 T cell receptor beta chains in this list originate from one sample, sequenced in a study of OX40 agonist ivuxolimab in advanced cancers. This table comes from immunoSEQ multiplex PCR, and its TCRdb copy is limited to in-frame clones, with some not included. The table has about 38,000 clones, 70% to 85% seen once. The input for sequencing was CD4+ or CD8+ T cells sorted from blood, taken in a trial of the OX40 agonist ivuxolimab. These receptors were taken from an adult with an advanced solid tumor such as melanoma, head and neck, liver or kidney cancer.

The V gene is TRBV6-4, the J gene TRBJ1-5; 9 bases match TRBD1. This CDR3 contains 15 residues. CDR1 is MRHNA, CDR2 SNTAGT, per germline. V shed 7 bases and J 3 bases; nucleotides not matched to a gene: 7. The CDR3 nucleotides read TGTGCCAGCACTTGGACAGGGGCCATCAATCAGCCCCAGCATTTT. Protein sequence: CASTWTGAINQPQHF.

This rearrangement joins TRBV5-6 to TRBJ2-1; a possible D gene is TRBD1 (5 bases). The CDR3 covers 14 residues. With 4 bases removed from V and 1 base from J, the gap between germline ends came to 9 bases. Germline V gene sequence: CDR1 SGHDT, CDR2 YYEEEE. The CDR3 nucleotides are TGTGCCAGCAGCGTGGCAGGGTCCTACAATGAGCAGTTCTTC. Residues: CASSVAGSYNEQFF.